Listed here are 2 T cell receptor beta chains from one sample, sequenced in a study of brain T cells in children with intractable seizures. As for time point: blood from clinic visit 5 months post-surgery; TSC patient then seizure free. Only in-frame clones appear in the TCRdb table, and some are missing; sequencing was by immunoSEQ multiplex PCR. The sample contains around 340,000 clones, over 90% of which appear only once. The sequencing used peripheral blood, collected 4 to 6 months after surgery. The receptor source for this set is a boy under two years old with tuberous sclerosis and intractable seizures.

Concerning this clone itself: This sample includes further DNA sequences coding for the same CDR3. CDR3 sequence reads: CASSQVAGVLNEQFF. CDR3 bases: TGTGCCAGCAGCCAAGTGGCGGGAGTTCTGAATGAGCAGTTCTTC. The rearrangement links TRBV3-1 (or the pseudogene TRBV3-2) to TRBJ2-1; TRBD2 agrees at 7 bases. CDR3 length: 15 amino acids. CDR1 and CDR2 (germline): LGHDT, YNNKEL (reference sequence). After removal of 1 base from V and 7 bases from J, the junction contained 7 bases not matched to a gene.

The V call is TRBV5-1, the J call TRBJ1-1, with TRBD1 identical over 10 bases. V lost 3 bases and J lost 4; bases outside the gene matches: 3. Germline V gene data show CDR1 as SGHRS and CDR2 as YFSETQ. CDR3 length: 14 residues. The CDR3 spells CASSSRTGGTEAFF. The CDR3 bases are TGCGCCAGCAGCTCCCGGACAGGGGGCACTGAAGCTTTCTTT.